A single TCR beta chain is shown here with its context. This clonotype has only a few counts. Its antigen has not been determined. Base quality data are lacking; no much larger clone is found one base away. Library method: 5' RACE. The sequencer listed for this sample is Illumina HiSeq 2500. A second about 7 to 12 cycle PCR used a sample-barcoded 5' primer and a J-beta primer mix. A template-switch 5' adaptor carrying 12 random nucleotides introduced a unique molecular identifier onto each TCR beta cDNA molecule. Each sample yielded at least 2.5 million CDR3-containing paired-end reads. First-strand cDNA was synthesized from all RNA with the Mint cDNA synthesis kit, primed by a TRBC-specific oligonucleotide. All cDNA was treated with uracil-DNA glycosylase and then went through a first 18-cycle PCR with the universal primers M1SS and BC2_uni_R. The authors' pipeline ran thus. For normalization, 1 million high-quality reads were randomly selected from each sample, with every read carrying a distinct molecular identifier. Reads sharing molecular identifiers were discarded rather than binned into consensus sequences. MiTCR, run with a Q25 quality threshold and the strictest error-elimination algorithm, handled CDR3 identification, clonotype clustering and error correction. A nonparametric unseen species model using Euler transformation provided a lower-bound estimate of total TCR beta diversity. Using fastp at Q25 and MiXCR, TCRdb reprocessed the public reads and kept productive beta chains. Rows are combined by CDR3 protein, so each entry shows the most common genes and DNA. The V and J calls and clone size are TCRdb's, not the authors'. A total of 630,000 or so distinct CDR3 sequences appear in this sample, roughly 30% of them only once. The leading ten clones occupy about 16% of the sample.

The data belong to a study of blood T cells in healthy people across ages (dated by TCRdb to between 2015 and 2017). In the study overall: Template switching captured roughly one uniquely barcoded TCR beta cDNA molecule per two T cells in model experiments. Age-related changes in TCR beta repertoire diversity were measured in the study by deep sequencing normalized with unique cDNA molecular identifiers. Four age groups were formed from the donors: young (average about 15 years), middle-aged (approximately 39), aged (roughly 58) and long-lived (approximately 80). Donors of different ages were randomly distributed across sequencing lanes to avoid experimental bias. The study analyzed two additional independent replicas of 1 million unique cDNA reads from the same blood draw for two donors, one aged 18 to 29 and one aged 80 or older.

Systemically healthy Caucasian individuals from Russia, 39 in total and aged roughly 6 to 100 years, were included as donors. About 9.1 milliliters of peripheral blood were collected from each donor into EDTA-treated Vacutainer tubes. Ficoll-Paque density-gradient centrifugation was used to isolate PBMCs, with at least 7 million obtained per sample. Trizol reagent was used to extract total RNA from PBMCs, with at least 6 micrograms per sample. Naive CD45RAhigh/CD27high T cell percentages were measured by flow cytometry on a PBMC aliquot from every donor. General findings and caveats noted by the study authors: Estimates of total diversity from one million sequenced T cells were regarded as lower bounds and underestimates. The percentage of naive T cells measured by flow cytometry correlated strongly with observed TCR beta diversity. Because profiling used bulk unsorted PBMCs, naive and antigen-experienced compartments could not be compared conclusively. The long-lived group showed more naive CD4+ T cells, fewer expanded clones and increased TCR diversity than the aged group, suggesting age selection. Observed TCR beta diversity per million T cells fell roughly linearly with age, and a significant reduction was already apparent by age about 43. Because the CMV infection status of the donors was unknown, age-related changes in expanded clonotypes may potentially have been confounded.

The TCR originated in a woman of 80 years or more in good health. Donor details come from another sample of the same person, matched by shared clones. The sequenced sample consisted of blood.

The CDR3 protein is CASSLTSGGKNQYF. The bases are TGTGCCAGCAGCCTGACTAGCGGGGGAAAGAACCAGTACTTC. The chain is made from TRBV3-1 and TRBJ2-5, with 12 junctional bases fitting TRBD2. The CDR3, from cysteine to phenylalanine, totals 14 residues. Left in the record is the CDR3 DNA by itself, 42 bases read in frame from the first base. Ends trimmed: V by 4 bases, J by 10 bases; bases unmatched to a gene: 7. Based on the germline V gene (reference sequence), the CDR1 and CDR2 sequences are LGHDT and YNNKEL.